A selection of T cell receptor beta chains follows, all from one sample in a study of blood T cell repertoires in COVID-19. Sequencing was performed with immunoSEQ multiplex PCR; in TCRdb, only in-frame clones are kept and a portion is missing. This sample has about 140,000 clones, with over 75% found just once. The sample was peripheral blood. These receptors all stem from a man in his 60s with active or convalescent COVID-19. Each CDR3 is given with its conserved first and last residue. The order of the fields is clone size, V gene, CDR3 protein. Some rows mark clone size as missing; the rest say once, few, many or name a class of expanded clone.

NA | TRBV6-5 | CASSYNGPGEQFF
once | TRBV3-1/TRBV3-2 | CASSQDWGVNTEAFF
NA | TRBV4-2 | CASSQGGTGLSPLHF
NA | TRBV28 | CASSYPRSSYNSPLHF
NA | TRBV7-9 | CASSLSGGGYGYTF
NA | TRBV24-1 | CATSDLHGDQRHEQFF
NA | TRBV28 | CASSFPGTTKNIQYF
NA | TRBV11-2 | CASSQQGETQYF
NA | TRBV27 | CASSLGTGNPGANVLTF
NA | TRBV6-1 | CASSENARGSPLHF
NA | TRBV6-5 | CASSTPGSYNEQFF
NA | TRBV11-3 | CASSSGTGEETQYF
NA | TRBV9 | CASSTRDRGRNSPLHF
NA | TRBV7-9 | CASRADRNEKLFF
NA | TRBV7-8 | CASSLGGRGPIEQFF
NA | TRBV9 | CASSVEVQPHNEQFF
NA | TRBV2 | CASSDRNRGMTEAFF
NA | TRBV28 | CASSSGWADKEKLFF
few | TRBV12-3/TRBV12-4 | CASSSLAGFGQFF
NA | TRBV24-1 | CATSDSSGRGYEQYF
NA | TRBV29-1 | CSAVQGPYGYTF
few | TRBV6-6 | CASRARLAGVGTQYF
NA | TRBV6-4 | CASSDRGRYEQYF
NA | TRBV28 | CASSLRGPNEKLFF
NA | TRBV6-2/TRBV6-3 | CASSYGPVGEQYF
NA | TRBV28 | CASSYFGRGTSGANVLTF
NA | TRBV2 | CASSLQGAYNSPLHF